In its sample, the clone carrying this TCR beta chain was seen many times. Its target is unknown. Being one base from a much bigger clone, this may be a read error. This entry belongs to a study of T cells after yellow fever vaccination. Study findings and constraints: Highly abundant clonotypes carried over from the bulk population could end up in FACS-sorted repertoires as contaminants.

The CDR3 has 11 amino acids. Germline CDR1 and CDR2: SGHTA and FQGNSA. Trimming removed 4 bases at V and 5 bases at J, with 5 bases between. TCRdb called the 5' RACE reads again in MiXCR, with one record for every CDR3 protein. The data contain hundreds of thousands of distinct CDR3 sequences, around 20% of them singletons. The V gene is TRBV7-2, the J gene TRBJ2-5; D is undetermined. Sequencing was performed on PBMCs, taken before the yellow fever booster vaccination. The clonotype was recovered from a young man who received the YFV17D yellow fever vaccine. This chain's CDR3 is CASSSHETQYF. The CDR3 DNA sequence: TGTGCCAGCAGCTCACACGAGACCCAGTACTTC.